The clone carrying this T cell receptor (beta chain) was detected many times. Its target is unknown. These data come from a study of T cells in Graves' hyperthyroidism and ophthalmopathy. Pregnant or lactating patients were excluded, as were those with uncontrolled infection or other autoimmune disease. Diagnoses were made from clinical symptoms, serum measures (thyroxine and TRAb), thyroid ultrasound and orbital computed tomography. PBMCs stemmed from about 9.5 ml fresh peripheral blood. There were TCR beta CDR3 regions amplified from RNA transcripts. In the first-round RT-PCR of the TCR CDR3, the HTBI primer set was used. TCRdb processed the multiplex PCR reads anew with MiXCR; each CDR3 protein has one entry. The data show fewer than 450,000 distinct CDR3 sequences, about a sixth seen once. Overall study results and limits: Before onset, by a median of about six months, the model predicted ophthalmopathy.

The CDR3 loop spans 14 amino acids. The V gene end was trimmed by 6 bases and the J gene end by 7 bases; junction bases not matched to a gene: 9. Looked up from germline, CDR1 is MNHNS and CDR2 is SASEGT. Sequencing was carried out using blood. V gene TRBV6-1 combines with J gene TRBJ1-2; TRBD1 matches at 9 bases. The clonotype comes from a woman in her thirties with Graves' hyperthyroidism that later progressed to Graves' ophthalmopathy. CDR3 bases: TGTGCCAGCAGAACCGGGACAGGGTTCCGTGGCTACACCTTC. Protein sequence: CASRTGTGFRGYTF.